This T cell receptor (beta chain) derives from a study of T cells in Graves' hyperthyroidism and ophthalmopathy. General observations from the study: The majority of expanded thyroid clonotypes above 0.001 also appeared in blood.

It was considered stable Graves' hyperthyroidism when ophthalmopathy did not progress within 18 months. Subjects aged 18 to 65 presented with newly diagnosed hyperthyroidism of less than 2 months' duration. Authors of the study amplified TCR beta CDR3 regions from RNA transcripts. HTBI primers drove first-round RT-PCR of the TCR CDR3. TCRdb recomputed calls from the multiplex PCR reads with MiXCR, one row per CDR3 protein. Of 450,000 to 700,000 distinct CDR3 sequences listed, approximately 44% are singletons. In the case of this clonotype: Its antigen remains unidentified.

The CDR3 covers 13 residues. CDR1 is LNHNV, CDR2 YYDKDF, per germline (reference sequence). The sequencing input was peripheral blood or thyroid tissue (not recorded which). The chain joins TRBV15 to TRBJ2-7; D gene unclear. The closer fit of TRBJ2-1 to the DNA end suggests the J call may be wrong. This clonotype originated in a woman aged 18 to 35 with Graves' hyperthyroidism. CDR3 sequence (DNA): TGTGCCACCAGCAGAGATTCTCACAATGAGCAGTTCTTC. It yields the protein CATSRDSHNEQFF.